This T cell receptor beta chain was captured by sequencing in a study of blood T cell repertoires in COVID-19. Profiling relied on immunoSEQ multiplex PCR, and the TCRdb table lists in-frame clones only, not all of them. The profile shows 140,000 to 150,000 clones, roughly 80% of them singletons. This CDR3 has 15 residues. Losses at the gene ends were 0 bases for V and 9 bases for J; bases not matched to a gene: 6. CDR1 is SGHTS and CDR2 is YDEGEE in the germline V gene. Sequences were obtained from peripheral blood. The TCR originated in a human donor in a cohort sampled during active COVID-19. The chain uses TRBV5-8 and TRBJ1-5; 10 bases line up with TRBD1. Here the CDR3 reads CASSLGQGAGRPQHF. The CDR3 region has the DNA TGTGCCAGCAGCTTGGGACAGGGGGCTGGGAGGCCCCAGCATTTT.